This record looks at one TCR beta chain sequence and its context. The target of this receptor is not known. Base qualities are not provided; no much larger clone lies one nucleotide away. Trimming leaves V shorter by 5 bases and J shorter by 8 bases, with the junction holding 6 bases beyond the gene matches. The cysteine opens and the phenylalanine closes a CDR3 of 14 amino acids. Only the CDR3 part of the read is kept: 42 bases, read in frame from the first base. CDR1 and CDR2 were assigned from the germline V gene as SGHAT and FQNNGV. Using the deep immunoSEQ assay, multiplex PCR amplified TCR CDR3 regions from genomic DNA. Genomic DNA extracted from each cell subset was distributed evenly over all wells of several immunoSEQ 96-well plates, and each plate served as one replicate. For sorted subsets, each replicate PCR was loaded with approximately 200 ng genomic DNA, equivalent to 25,000 to 35,000 T cell genomes. Purified libraries were quantified with a Qubit 3.0 fluorometer, sized on a Bioanalyzer 2100, and re-quantified with the KAPA Library Quantification kit. Every immunoSEQ 96-well plate was sequenced on a separate single-read 150-cycle Illumina NextSeq 550 flow cell. In the source study's methods: Because the immunoSEQ output held only junctional sequences and lacked quality scores, the filtering could not match the filtering applied to full-length reads. To assign V/J genes and CDR3, sequences were annotated using PyIR, a Python wrapper for IgBLAST v1.9, with IMGT germline references. Reads with weak V/J assignments (E-value above 1e-6), missing CDR3, stop codons, out-of-frame junctions, or ambiguous translated residues were removed. V3J clonotypes were defined by identical inferred V gene, J gene, and CDR3 amino acid sequence. To compute the percentage overlap between repertoires, the number of shared unique clonotypes was divided by the size of the smaller repertoire. RTK rarefaction, the Chao1 estimator, and Recon v2.1 estimates of unobserved clonotypes were used to assess repertoire richness. For all TCRbeta clonotypes obtained by the gDNA method from a few donors, generation probabilities were computed with OLGA. Sourced from immuneACCESS, this table was stored by TCRdb with only in-frame sequences that have V and J called. A share of the clones is absent; for the studies checked, an unresolved V gene accounts for under half, and the remainder has no known explanation. D and trimming come from the DNA, and the V and J calls and clone size come from that table. This sample lists fewer than 800,000 clones; 92% were detected once. The ten most abundant clones make up about a quarter of the sample.

CD8 naive samples were CD45RO-negative cells positively selected for CCR7, giving a CD45RA+CCR7+ population that excluded TemRA cells. The donors were healthy, HIV-negative adults with no recently reported acute infections or vaccinations. Only Caucasian adults living in Nashville, Tennessee, USA were represented among the donors. Blood was obtained by leukapheresis, after which PBMCs were separated by Ficoll-Histopaque density gradient centrifugation and cryopreserved in liquid nitrogen vapor phase. Analytical flow cytometry was used to check the purity and quantity of every magnetically sorted T cell population. Each sorted fraction had its genomic DNA isolated and then quantified by UV absorbance on a Nanodrop 2000c. This entry comes from a study of shared clonotypes between healthy human individuals (dated by TCRdb to 2019 to 2021). Some background on the complete study: The cohort included a few men and a couple of women between 18 and 49 years of age. Different laboratories and diverse techniques were used to prepare libraries and sequence TCR repertoires, to increase sequencing depth and limit assay-specific biases. To estimate repertoire size and how much clonotypes are shared between individuals, the study performed deep sequencing of blood TCR repertoires from a handful of healthy adults. For each donor, CD4 naive and CD4 memory were each run on three plates, CD8 naive on two plates, and CD8 memory on one plate. Leukapheresis yielded between about 0.85 and 9 billion PBMCs per donor.

Study-wide conclusions, independent of this receptor: Even with the large sequencing depth, rarefaction of the sorted-subset datasets indicated that sequencing was incomplete. Based on pairwise subsampling, the degree of clonotype sharing among donors was expected to be affected by sequencing depth. Naive subsets generally had larger estimated clonotype richness than memory subsets. Compared with non-shared clonotypes, the clonotypes found in all four sorted-subset donors had higher generation probabilities. Sampling was restricted to blood, and TCR repertoires in tissue are likely to differ from TCR repertoires in blood. Around 5% of naive CD4, 3.5% of naive CD8, about 2.1% of memory CD4, and around 0.4% of memory CD8 clonotypes were shared across four donors. The genetic and exposure-history diversity represented was limited by the small number of donors.

The receptor's source is a man aged 30 to 39 in good health. This sequence uses TRBV11-2 and TRBJ2-1; 10 bases in the junction line up with TRBD2. Sequencing input: naive CD8+ T cells sorted from blood. This specimen's cell subset or site label, interpreted: CD45RA+CCR7+. DNA sequence: TGTGCCAGCAGCCTCAGCGGGAGGGCCGATGAGCAGTTCTTC. It codes for CASSLSGRADEQFF.